The entry that follows covers one T cell receptor beta chain sequence. Its antigen is undetermined. This entry comes from a study of OX40 agonist ivuxolimab in advanced cancers. Study summary: Enrolled patients in dose escalation had cancers that were hepatocellular carcinoma, melanoma, renal cell or head and neck cancer.

The study's findings and limits: Some patients without response likewise showed low normalized clonal expansion.

Measured with immunoSEQ multiplex PCR; TCRdb has only the in-frame clones, and not every one. This table has under 80,000 clones, 85% to 95% appearing once. This material consisted of CD4+ or CD8+ T cells sorted from blood, taken in a trial of the OX40 agonist ivuxolimab. The receptor comes from an adult with an advanced solid tumor such as melanoma, head and neck, liver or kidney cancer.

The CDR3 DNA follows: TGCAGCACCAATACGGCCGCCCCAGAGACCCAGTACTTC. This gives the protein CSTNTAAPETQYF. The rearrangement links TRBV29-1 to TRBJ2-5; D gene uncertain. The ends were cut back, 8 bases at V and 4 bases at J, with 17 bases in the middle. The CDR3 extends over 13 amino acids. Per germline, CDR1 SQVTM and CDR2 ANQGSEA.